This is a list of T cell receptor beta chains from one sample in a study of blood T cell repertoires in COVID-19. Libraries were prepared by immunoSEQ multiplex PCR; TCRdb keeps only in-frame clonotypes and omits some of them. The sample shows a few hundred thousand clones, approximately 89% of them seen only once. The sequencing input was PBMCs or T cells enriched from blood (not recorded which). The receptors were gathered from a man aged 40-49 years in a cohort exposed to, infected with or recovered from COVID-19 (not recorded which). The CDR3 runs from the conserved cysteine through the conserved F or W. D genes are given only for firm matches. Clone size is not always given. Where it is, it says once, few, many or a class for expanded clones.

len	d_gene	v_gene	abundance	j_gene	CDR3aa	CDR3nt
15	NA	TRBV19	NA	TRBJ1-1	CASSIRDLGNTEAFF	TGTGCCAGTAGTATTCGGGACTTGGGGAACACTGAAGCTTTCTTT
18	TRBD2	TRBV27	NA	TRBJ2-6	CASSLSFTGGSGANVLTF	TGTGCCAGCAGTTTATCGTTCACCGGGGGGTCTGGGGCCAACGTCCTGACTTTC
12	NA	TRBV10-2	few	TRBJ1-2	CASSEQAVGYTF	TGCGCCAGCAGTGAGCAGGCTGTTGGCTACACCTTC
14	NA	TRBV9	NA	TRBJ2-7	CASSVGDRPYEQYF	TGTGCCAGCAGCGTAGGAGACAGACCCTACGAGCAGTACTTC
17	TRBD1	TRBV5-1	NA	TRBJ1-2	CASSLGGQGSSNYGYTF	TGCGCCAGCAGCTTAGGGGGACAGGGATCATCTAACTATGGCTACACCTTC
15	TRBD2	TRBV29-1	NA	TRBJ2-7	CSVERLAGGPYEQYF	TGCAGCGTGGAAAGACTAGCGGGAGGACCCTACGAGCAGTACTTC
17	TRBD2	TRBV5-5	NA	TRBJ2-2	CASSLEGTSGRAGELFF	TGTGCCAGCAGCTTGGAGGGGACTAGCGGGAGGGCCGGGGAGCTGTTTTTT
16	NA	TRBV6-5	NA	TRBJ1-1	CASSYSAGGSSTEAFF	TGTGCCAGCAGTTACTCGGCGGGGGGTTCGAGCACTGAAGCTTTCTTT
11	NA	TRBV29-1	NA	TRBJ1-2	CSVTENYGYTF	TGCAGCGTCACAGAGAACTATGGCTACACCTTC
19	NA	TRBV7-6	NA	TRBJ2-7	CASSLVGSVSGRDPYEQYF	TGTGCCAGCAGCTTAGTAGGGAGTGTGTCAGGGCGGGACCCCTACGAGCAGTACTTC
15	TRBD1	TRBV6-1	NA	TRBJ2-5	CASSEAAGGQETQYF	TGTGCCAGCAGTGAAGCGGCAGGGGGCCAAGAGACCCAGTACTTC
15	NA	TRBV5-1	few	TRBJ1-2	CASSLDGGRPYGYTF	TGCGCCAGCAGCTTGGACGGTGGGAGACCCTATGGCTACACCTTC
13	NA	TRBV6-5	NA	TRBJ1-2	CASSYDGVRGYTF	TGTGCCAGCAGTTATGATGGAGTTCGGGGCTACACCTTC
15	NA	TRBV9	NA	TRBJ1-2	CASSVPGTPSGGYTF	TGTGCCAGCAGCGTACCCGGGACTCCTTCGGGTGGCTACACCTTC
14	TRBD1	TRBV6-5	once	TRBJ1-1	CASSTKTGGTEAFF	TGTGCCAGCAGTACCAAGACAGGGGGAACTGAAGCTTTCTTT
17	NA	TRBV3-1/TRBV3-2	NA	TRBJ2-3	CASSPILGSGSTDTQYF	TGTGCCAGCAGCCCCATACTGGGGAGCGGGAGCACAGATACGCAGTATTTT
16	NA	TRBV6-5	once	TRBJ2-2	CASSYGLPPNTGELFF	TGTGCCAGCAGTTATGGGCTACCCCCTAACACCGGGGAGCTGTTTTTT
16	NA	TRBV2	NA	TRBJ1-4	CASRSGAPSTNEKLFF	TGTGCCAGCAGATCTGGAGCGCCTTCAACTAATGAAAAACTGTTTTTT
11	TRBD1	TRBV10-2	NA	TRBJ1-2	CASRRDRGYTF	TGCGCCAGCAGAAGGGACAGGGGCTACACCTTC
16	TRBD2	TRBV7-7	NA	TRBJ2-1	CASSSGVLAGYNEQFF	TGTGCCAGCAGCTCGGGGGTCCTAGCGGGATACAATGAGCAGTTCTTC
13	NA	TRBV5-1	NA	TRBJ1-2	CASSLEGGGGYTF	TGCGCCAGCAGCTTGGAAGGGGGAGGGGGCTACACCTTC
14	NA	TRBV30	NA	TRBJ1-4	CAWSVPGFNEKLFF	TGTGCCTGGAGTGTACCAGGGTTTAATGAAAAACTGTTTTTT
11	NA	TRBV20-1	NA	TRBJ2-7	CSALQVGEQYF	TGCAGTGCACTACAAGTCGGCGAGCAGTACTTC
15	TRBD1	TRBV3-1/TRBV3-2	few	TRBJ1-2	CASSQARDRGYGYTF	TGTGCCAGCAGCCAAGCCCGGGACAGAGGCTATGGCTACACCTTC
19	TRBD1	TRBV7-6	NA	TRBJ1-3	CASSLTARRGRGTGNTIYF	TGTGCCAGCAGCTTAACGGCGAGAAGGGGGCGCGGGACTGGAAACACCATATATTTT
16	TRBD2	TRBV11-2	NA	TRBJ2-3	CASSPGTSGISDTQYF	TGTGCCAGCAGCCCGGGGACTAGCGGGATCTCGGATACGCAGTATTTT
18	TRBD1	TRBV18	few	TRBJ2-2	CASSPRPRGRANTGELFF	TGTGCCAGCTCACCGAGGCCCAGGGGGCGGGCGAACACCGGGGAGCTGTTTTTT
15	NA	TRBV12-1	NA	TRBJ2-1	CASSFPGLGNNEQFF	TGTGCCAGCAGCTTTCCGGGACTAGGAAACAATGAGCAGTTCTTC
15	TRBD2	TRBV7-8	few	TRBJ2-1	CASSLGAGAYNEQFF	TGTGCCAGCAGCTTAGGGGCGGGAGCCTACAATGAGCAGTTCTTC
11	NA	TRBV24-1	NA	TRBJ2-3	CATSRTDTQYF	TGTGCCACCAGCAGGACAGATACGCAGTATTTT
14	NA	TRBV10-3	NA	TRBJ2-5	CAISDLTSTQTQYF	TGTGCCATCAGTGACCTGACTAGTACGCAGACCCAGTACTTC
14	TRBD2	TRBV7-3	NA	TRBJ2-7	CASSTTSGSYEQYF	TGTGCCAGCAGCACGACTAGCGGATCCTACGAGCAGTACTTC
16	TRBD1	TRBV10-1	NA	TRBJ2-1	CASTDRGRCCHNEQFF	TGCGCCAGCACCGACAGGGGGCGATGCTGTCACAATGAGCAGTTCTTC
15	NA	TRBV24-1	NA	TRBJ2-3	CATSDQDSSTDTQYF	TGTGCCACCAGTGACCAGGACAGCTCAACAGATACGCAGTATTTT
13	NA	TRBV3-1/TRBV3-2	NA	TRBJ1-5	CASSNSDNQPQHF	TGTGCCAGCAGCAACAGTGACAATCAGCCCCAGCATTTT
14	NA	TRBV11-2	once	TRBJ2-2	CASSRRGNTGELFF	TGTGCCAGCAGTAGGCGGGGGAACACCGGGGAGCTGTTTTTT
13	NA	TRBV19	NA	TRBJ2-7	CASSLQPQYEQYF	TGTGCCAGTAGTTTACAGCCACAGTACGAGCAGTACTTC
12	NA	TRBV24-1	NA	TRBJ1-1	CATSDPNREAFF	TGTGCCACCAGTGACCCGAACAGGGAAGCTTTCTTT
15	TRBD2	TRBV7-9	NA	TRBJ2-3	CASSQTSVSTDTQYF	TGTGCCAGCAGCCAAACTAGCGTTAGCACAGATACGCAGTATTTT
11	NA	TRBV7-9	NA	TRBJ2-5	CASSREETQYF	TGTGCCAGCAGCCGTGAAGAGACCCAGTACTTC
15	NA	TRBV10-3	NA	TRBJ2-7	CAISDEGLSSYEQYF	TGTGCCATCAGTGATGAGGGCCTAAGCTCCTACGAGCAGTACTTC
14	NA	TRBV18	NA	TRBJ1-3	CASRGGNFRNTIYF	TGTGCCAGCCGGGGGGGAAACTTCAGAAACACCATATATTTT
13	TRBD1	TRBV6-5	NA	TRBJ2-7	CASSQDRGYEQYF	TGTGCCAGCAGTCAGGACAGGGGCTACGAGCAGTACTTC
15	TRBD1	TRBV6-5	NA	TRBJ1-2	CASSYFKGQKYGYTF	TGTGCCAGCAGTTACTTCAAGGGACAGAAATATGGCTACACCTTC
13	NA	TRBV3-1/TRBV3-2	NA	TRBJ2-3	CASSPAGADTQYF	TGTGCCAGCAGCCCCGCCGGGGCAGATACGCAGTATTTT
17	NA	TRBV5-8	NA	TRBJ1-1	CASSLSGTDRPNTEAFF	TGTGCCAGCAGCTTGAGTGGGACCGACAGGCCAAACACTGAAGCTTTCTTT
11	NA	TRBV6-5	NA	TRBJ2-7	CASSYTGRQYF	TGTGCCAGCAGTTACACGGGTAGGCAGTACTTC
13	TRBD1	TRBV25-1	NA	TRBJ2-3	CASSRQGADTQYF	TGTGCCAGCAGTAGACAGGGCGCAGATACGCAGTATTTT
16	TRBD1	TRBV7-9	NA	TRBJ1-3	CASSPKTGSAGNTIYF	TGTGCCAGCAGCCCCAAGACAGGGAGTGCTGGAAACACCATATATTTT
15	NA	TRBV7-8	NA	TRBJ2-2	CASSLKAGGTGELFF	TGTGCCAGCAGCTTAAAGGCAGGGGGGACCGGGGAGCTGTTTTTT
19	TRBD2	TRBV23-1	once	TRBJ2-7	CASTRNPQVPQGGNYEQYF	TGCGCCAGCACCCGAAACCCCCAGGTCCCCCAGGGAGGGAACTACGAGCAGTACTTC
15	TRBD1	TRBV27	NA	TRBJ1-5	CASSPTQDRGEPQHF	TGTGCCAGCAGTCCCACACAGGACAGGGGCGAGCCCCAGCATTTT
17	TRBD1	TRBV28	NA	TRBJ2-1	CASRGAGQGSAGNEQFF	TGTGCCAGCAGGGGGGCGGGACAGGGGTCGGCCGGCAATGAGCAGTTCTTC
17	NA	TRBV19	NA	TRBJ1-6	CARIGDTMSSYNSPLHF	TGTGCCAGAATAGGGGACACCATGAGCTCCTATAATTCACCCCTCCACTTT
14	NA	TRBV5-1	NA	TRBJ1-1	CASSFLQANTEAFF	TGCGCCAGCAGCTTCCTACAGGCGAACACTGAAGCTTTCTTT
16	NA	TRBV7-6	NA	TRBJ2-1	CASSLVSGGSYNEQFF	TGTGCCAGCAGCTTAGTCTCCGGGGGATCATACAATGAGCAGTTCTTC
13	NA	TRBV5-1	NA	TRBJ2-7	CASSLGQSREQYF	TGCGCCAGCAGCCTCGGACAGTCTAGGGAGCAGTACTTC